These 17 T cell receptor beta chains share one sample of origin, sequenced in a study of siplizumab effects on memory and regulatory T cells. Profiled with immunoSEQ multiplex PCR; TCRdb holds only in-frame clones, not every one. The sample comprises approximately 94,000 clones, more than 85% of which are singletons, and roughly 0.16% rests with the top ten. Sample: CD4+ T cells sorted from blood. The receptors originated from a human donor in good health.

The chain has TRBV7-7 and TRBJ2-2; no clear D. The V gene's germline CDR1 is SSHAT and CDR2 FNYEAQ (reference sequence). V was shortened by 1 base and J by 7 bases, with 4 bases between the two germline ends. There are 12 residues in the CDR3. CDR3 amino acids: CASSLEGGELFF. In nucleotides, the CDR3 is TGTGCCAGCAGCTTAGAAGGCGGGGAGCTGTTTTTT.

CDR3 amino acids: CASSQLAERNEQFF. The CDR3 bases are TGTGCCAGCTCACAACTAGCGGAGAGAAATGAGCAGTTCTTC. The V and J genes are TRBV18 and TRBJ2-1; 8 positions agree with TRBD2. With 4 bases clipped from V and 7 bases from J, the junction kept 6 bases outside the gene matches. CDR3 length: 14 residues. The germline gives CDR1 KGHSH, CDR2 LQKENI.

V is TRBV10-3 and J is TRBJ2-1, with 11 nucleotides matching TRBD2. The CDR3 contains 17 residues. CDR1 and CDR2 from the germline V gene are ENHRY and SYGVKD. V shed 2 bases, J shed 4 bases, and the junction held 7 bases outside the gene matches. The CDR3 bases are TGTGCCATCAGTGAGCCCTACCTAGCGGGGGGTTACAATGAGCAGTTCTTC. This sequence encodes CAISEPYLAGGYNEQFF.

This chain joins TRBV28 and TRBJ2-5; D possibly corresponds to TRBD2 (7 bases). Per the germline V gene, CDR1 is MDHEN and CDR2 is SYDVKM. The V and J ends lost 7 bases and 4 bases respectively, with 16 bases between them. This CDR3 is built from 14 residues. In nucleotides, the CDR3 is TGTGCCAGCACCCTGGGCGGGGGCGGAGAGACCCAGTACTTC. It is translated as CASTLGGGGETQYF. The complete variable domain, with remaining parts taken from reference TRBV28 and TRBJ2-5, reads DVKVTQSSRYLVKRTGEKVFLECVQDMDHENMFWYRQDPGLGLRLIYFSYDVKMKEKGDIPEGYSVSREKKERFSLILESASTNQTSMYLCASTLGGGGETQYFGPGTRLLVL.

This clone was detected a few times. The chain couples TRBV20-1 to TRBJ1-2; weak D call: TRBD1 (5 bases). V lost 5 bases and J lost 8, with 9 bases in between. The CDR3 has 10 residues. Germline-derived CDR1 and CDR2 are DFQATT and SNEGSKA (reference sequence). CDR3 loop: CSADRGGYTF. CDR3 nucleotide sequence: TGCAGTGCTGACAGAGGCGGCTACACCTTC.

This chain connects TRBV11-2 to TRBJ2-1; D may match TRBD1 or TRBD2 (5 bases each). Trimming shortened V by 7 bases and J by 0 bases, and 16 bases separated the two germline ends. This CDR3 is 16 amino acids long. Germline CDR1 reads SGHAT; CDR2 reads FQNNGV. CDR3 sequence (DNA): TGTGCCAGCACCTCTCTCCGGGACCACTCCTACAATGAGCAGTTCTTC. Its translation: CASTSLRDHSYNEQFF.

Only one count was recorded for this clone. The rearrangement uses TRBV5-6 and TRBJ2-7, with 11 bases that match TRBD2. The germline V gene has CDR1 SGHDT and CDR2 YYEEEE. This CDR3 is built from 16 residues. Trimming cost V 4 bases and J 7 bases; bases outside gene matches: 13. CDR3 amino acids: CASSLPKTSGAGEQYF. The CDR3 DNA is TGTGCCAGCAGCCTCCCTAAGACTAGCGGGGCGGGTGAGCAGTACTTC.

The chain joins TRBV10-3 to TRBJ1-1, with 7 bases that match TRBD1. CDR3 size: 16 residues. CDR1 is ENHRY and CDR2 is SYGVKD in the germline V gene. V was pared by 6 bases and J by 8 bases, with 18 bases of the junction left unmatched. DNA of the CDR3: TGTGCCATCAGCATACACAGGGGAGGGCCCGAATCCGAAGCTTTCTTT. Its protein is CAISIHRGGPESEAFF.

The chain is built from TRBV19 and TRBJ1-5, with unresolved D. Germline V gene lookup returns CDR1 LNHDA and CDR2 SQIVND (reference sequence). The ends were cut back, 1 base at V and 4 bases at J, with 8 bases in the middle. The CDR3 is made up of 14 amino acids. CDR3 coding DNA: TGTGCCAGTAGTATAGTAGCTGGGAATCAGCCCCAGCATTTT. This translates into CASSIVAGNQPQHF.

The CDR3 region is CASSMGTTVYEQYF. The CDR3 coding sequence is TGTGCCAGTAGTATGGGGACTACCGTCTACGAGCAGTACTTC. The gene calls are TRBV19 and TRBJ2-7; TRBD2 aligns across 7 bases. Germline V gene data show CDR1 as LNHDA and CDR2 as SQIVND (reference sequence). V lost 3 bases to trimming and J lost 3 bases; unmatched junction nucleotides: 5. The CDR3 is 14 amino acids.

The rearrangement uses TRBV4-3 and TRBJ1-3; D perhaps matches TRBD1 (5 bases). This CDR3 spans 16 amino acids. Trimming cost V 0 bases and J 3 bases, with 12 bases left between them. Germline CDR1 reads LGHNA; CDR2 reads YSLEER. CDR3 sequence reads: CASSQDRVQGGNTIYF. DNA of the CDR3: TGCGCCAGCAGCCAAGACAGGGTCCAAGGTGGAAACACCATATATTTT.

CDR3 loop: CASSLDRDSHTDTQYF. The CDR3 DNA reads as TGTGCCAGCAGCTTAGACCGGGACTCACACACAGATACGCAGTATTTT. V and J are TRBV7-9 and TRBJ2-3; weak D call: TRBD2 (6 bases). Trimming pared 1 base from V and 2 bases from J, leaving 13 bases between. CDR3 length: 16 amino acids. Germline CDR1 and CDR2: SEHNR and FQNEAQ (reference sequence).

The V and J genes are TRBV7-2 and TRBJ1-1; D is possibly TRBD1 (6 bases). CDR1 and CDR2 from the germline V gene are SGHTA and FQGNSA. Between the trimmed V and J ends, which lost 5 bases and 2 bases, there was a span of 9 bases. The CDR3 length is 13 residues. CDR3 DNA: TGTGCCAGCAGCCGGGGGCCCAACACTGAAGCTTTCTTT. This gives the protein CASSRGPNTEAFF.

The chain joins TRBV5-5 to TRBJ1-4, with D unclear. Trimming left V 0 bases short and J 8 bases short, with 8 bases between. CDR1 and CDR2 from the germline V gene are SGHKS and YYEKEE (reference sequence). The CDR3 covers 13 residues. The chain's CDR3 is CASSLDLGEKLFF. In DNA form, the CDR3 reads TGTGCCAGCAGCTTGGATCTCGGGGAAAAACTGTTTTTT. Based on the CDR3 plus reference TRBV5-5 and TRBJ1-4, the full variable domain is DAGVTQSPTHLIKTRGQQVTLRCSPISGHKSVSWYQQVLGQGPQFIFQYYEKEERGRGNFPDRFSARQFPNYSSELNVNALLLGDSALYLCASSLDLGEKLFFGSGTQLSVL.

This clone was seen only once. The DNA for the CDR3 is TGCGCCAGCAGCCAAGATTCGACACAAGCTAACTATGGCTACACCTTC. Amino acids: CASSQDSTQANYGYTF. This chain links TRBV4-1 with TRBJ1-2; D ambiguous. CDR1 MGHRA and CDR2 YSYEKL come from the germline V gene. Trimming removed 0 bases at V and 0 bases at J, with 11 bases between. The CDR3 covers 16 residues.

V and J are TRBV11-2 and TRBJ1-4; D call uncertain. Germline CDR1 SGHAT, CDR2 FQNNGV. The CDR3 sequence is 15 residues long. V lost 5 bases and J lost 7, with 17 bases in between. The CDR3 sequence: CASSQTGREGEKLFF. The CDR3 DNA reads as TGTGCCAGCAGCCAAACCGGTAGGGAGGGTGAAAAACTGTTTTTT. The variable domain in full, with the rest retrieved from reference TRBV11-2 and TRBJ1-4, is EAGVAQSPRYKIIEKRQSVAFWCNPISGHATLYWYQQILGQGPKLLIQFQNNGVVDDSQLPKDRFSAERLKGVDSTLKIQPAKLEDSAVYLCASSQTGREGEKLFFGSGTQLSVL.

The chain joins TRBV5-4 to TRBJ2-3; D is perhaps TRBD1 (5 bases). Looked up from germline, CDR1 is SGHNT and CDR2 is YYREEE (reference sequence). The ends were cut back, 4 bases at V and 10 bases at J, with 16 bases in the middle. The CDR3 totals 13 residues. CDR3 sequence: CASSQQGFEAQYF. CDR3 nucleotide sequence: TGTGCCAGCAGCCAGCAGGGTTTTGAGGCGCAGTATTTT.